The clone carrying this TCR beta chain came up a few times. Per germline, CDR1 MNHNY and CDR2 SVGAGI (reference sequence). This CDR3 has 14 amino acids. V lost 5 bases, J lost 6 bases, and 16 bases lay in between. One entry per CDR3 protein, called by TCRdb with MiXCR from the RT-PCR reads. The table lists approximately 150,000 distinct CDR3 sequences, approximately 40% of them singletons. The data are from a study of patients and donors after allogeneic stem cell transplantation. V is TRBV6-6 and J is TRBJ1-2; D is ambiguous. The sample consisted of blood, either unsorted or a sorted T cell fraction (not recorded which). The source of this sequence is a human donor who was either an allogeneic HSCT recipient or a stem cell or donor lymphocyte infusion donor (not recorded which). It is not recorded whose cells these are; they may come from a transplant donor. The CDR3 region is CASSPQGQLHGYTF. CDR3 in DNA: TGTGCCAGCAGTCCCCAAGGGCAGCTTCATGGCTACACCTTC.